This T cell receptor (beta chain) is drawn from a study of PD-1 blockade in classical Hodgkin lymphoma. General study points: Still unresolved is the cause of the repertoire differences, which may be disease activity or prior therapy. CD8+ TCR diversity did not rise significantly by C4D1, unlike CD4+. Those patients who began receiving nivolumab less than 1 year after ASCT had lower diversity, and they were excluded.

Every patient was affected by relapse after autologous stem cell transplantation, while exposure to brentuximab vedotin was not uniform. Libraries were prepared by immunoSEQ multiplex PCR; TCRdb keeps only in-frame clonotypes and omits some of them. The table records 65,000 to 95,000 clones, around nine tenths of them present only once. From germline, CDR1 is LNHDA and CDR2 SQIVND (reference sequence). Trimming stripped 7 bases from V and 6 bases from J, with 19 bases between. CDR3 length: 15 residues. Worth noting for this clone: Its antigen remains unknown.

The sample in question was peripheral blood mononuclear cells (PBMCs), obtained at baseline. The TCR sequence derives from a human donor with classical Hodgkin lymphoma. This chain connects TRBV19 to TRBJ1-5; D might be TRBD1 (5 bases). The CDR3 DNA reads TGTGCCAGTAAAGAAGAAAACAGGTGGAGTCAGCCCCAGCATTTT. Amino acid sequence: CASKEENRWSQPQHF.